A selection of T cell receptor beta chains follows, all from one sample in a study of cytomegalovirus exposure and HLA in healthy donors. Measured with immunoSEQ multiplex PCR; TCRdb has only the in-frame clones, and not every one. The table records more than 150,000 clones, over 70% of them present only once. Material: PBMCs. The receptors shown here come from a man in his fifties or sixties in good health and CMV-seronegative. CDR3s include the opening cysteine and the closing phenylalanine or tryptophan. D genes are given only for firm matches. Where a row states a size, it is once, few, many or the class of an expanded clone; other rows omit it.

TRBJ2-7 TRBD1 TRBV6-4 few CASSPGTGSPYEQYF TGTGCCAGCAGCCCCGGGACAGGGTCCCCCTACGAGCAGTACTTC
TRBJ2-5 - TRBV5-1 - CASSLGEETQYF TGCGCCAGCAGCTTGGGCGAGGAGACCCAGTACTTC
TRBJ2-5 TRBD2 TRBV6-1 - CASSEDWTGLAGGKKTQYF TGTGCCAGCAGTGAAGATTGGACCGGACTAGCGGGGGGGAAGAAGACCCAGTACTTC
TRBJ2-5 - TRBV27 - CASSLVGPQETQYF TGTGCCAGCAGTTTGGTCGGTCCCCAAGAGACCCAGTACTTC
TRBJ2-3 TRBD2 TRBV4-1 - CASSSRLAGGPPTDTQYF TGCGCCAGCAGCTCCCGACTAGCGGGGGGGCCGCCCACAGATACGCAGTATTTT
TRBJ2-3 - TRBV9 - CASSSSRTGDTDTQYF TGTGCCAGCAGCTCCTCGAGAACCGGGGACACAGATACGCAGTATTTT
TRBJ2-7 - TRBV2 - CASRMWKGSPYEQYF TGTGCCAGCAGGATGTGGAAGGGGTCTCCCTACGAGCAGTACTTC
TRBJ2-2 TRBD1 TRBV28 - CAALDRANTGELFF TGTGCCGCCCTGGACAGGGCGAACACCGGGGAGCTGTTTTTT
TRBJ1-4 TRBD1 TRBV25-1 - CASSEWGQPNEKLFF TGTGCCAGCAGTGAGTGGGGACAGCCTAATGAAAAACTGTTTTTT
TRBJ1-6 - TRBV25-1 many CASSELTTGYNSPLHF TGTGCCAGCAGTGAACTTACTACAGGCTATAATTCACCCCTCCACTTT
TRBJ1-2 - TRBV5-1 few CASSWGGGLGYTF TGCGCCAGCAGCTGGGGGGGAGGGCTCGGCTACACCTTC
TRBJ2-3 TRBD1 TRBV5-1 - CASSLQPLGTGSTDTQYF TGCGCCAGCAGCTTGCAACCCCTGGGGACAGGTAGCACAGATACGCAGTATTTT
TRBJ2-5 - TRBV6-5 - CASSSPRETQYF TGTGCCAGCAGTTCCCCGCGAGAGACCCAGTACTTC
TRBJ1-5 - TRBV5-6 - CASSSPDQPQHF TGTGCCAGCAGCTCCCCGGATCAGCCCCAGCATTTT
TRBJ1-1 - TRBV9 few CASSPGGLNTEAFF TGTGCCAGCAGCCCGGGGGGGTTGAACACTGAAGCTTTCTTT
TRBJ1-5 TRBD1 TRBV5-6 - CASSSRGAGGKHQPQHF TGTGCCAGCAGCTCTCGAGGAGCAGGGGGAAAACATCAGCCCCAGCATTTT
TRBJ1-3 - TRBV25-1 - CASSGGGKSSGNTIYF TGTGCCAGCAGTGGGGGAGGCAAGAGCTCTGGAAACACCATATATTTT
TRBJ1-2 - TRBV4-1 - CASSQEGNLDLRGGYTF TGCGCCAGCAGCCAAGAGGGAAATCTTGACCTTAGGGGTGGCTACACCTTC
TRBJ1-1 - TRBV4-3 once CASSQALGSTEAFF TGCGCCAGCAGCCAAGCCCTAGGGAGCACTGAAGCTTTCTTT
TRBJ2-1 TRBD2 TRBV7-2 - CASSFSGGLYNEQFF TGTGCCAGCAGTTTTAGCGGGGGCCTTTACAATGAGCAGTTCTTC
TRBJ2-7 - TRBV19 - CASMGPRRMYF TGTGCCAGTATGGGGCCCAGGCGGATGTACTTC
TRBJ1-1 - TRBV7-9 - CSSRVEGRTEAFF TGTTCCAGCAGGGTAGAGGGCAGGACTGAAGCTTTCTTT
TRBJ2-3 - TRBV7-3 - CASSLTERAAQYF TGTGCCAGCAGCTTAACCGAGAGGGCGGCGCAGTATTTT
TRBJ2-7 - TRBV7-3 - CASSDLYEQYF TGTGCCAGCAGCGACTTATACGAGCAGTACTTC
TRBJ2-7 - TRBV11-2 - CASSAQEGEFYEQYF TGTGCCAGCAGCGCACAGGAAGGGGAATTCTACGAGCAGTACTTC
TRBJ2-3 TRBD2 TRBV9 once CASSVNGGALDTQYF TGTGCCAGCAGCGTAAACGGGGGGGCCTTAGATACGCAGTATTTT
TRBJ1-1 TRBD1 TRBV4-2 - CASSHSTGAREAFF TGTGCCAGCAGCCATTCTACAGGGGCGCGAGAAGCTTTCTTT
TRBJ2-2 TRBD1 TRBV14 once CASSRTGTGAAGELFF TGTGCCAGCAGCCGAACCGGGACAGGGGCTGCCGGGGAGCTGTTTTTT
TRBJ2-1 TRBD2 TRBV19 - CASSPTSGLYNEQFF TGTGCCAGTAGCCCCACTAGCGGGCTCTACAATGAGCAGTTCTTC
TRBJ1-6 - TRBV13 - CASSLEAAGSYNSPLHF TGTGCCAGCAGCTTAGAAGCCGCCGGCTCCTATAATTCACCCCTCCACTTT
TRBJ2-7 - TRBV9 - CASSKTGIEQYF TGTGCTAGCAGTAAAACAGGGATCGAGCAGTACTTC
TRBJ2-7 - TRBV9 - CASSVEGGLTYEQYF TGTGCCAGCAGCGTAGAGGGAGGACTCACGTACGAGCAGTACTTC
TRBJ2-2 - TRBV19 once CASMRSGLNTGELFF TGTGCCAGTATGCGCTCGGGACTCAACACCGGGGAGCTGTTTTTT
TRBJ2-7 TRBD1 TRBV18 - CASSPPGGQGYEQYF TGTGCCAGCTCACCACCAGGGGGACAGGGCTACGAGCAGTACTTC
TRBJ2-7 TRBD2 TRBV4-3 - CASSQELDPGGARVQYF TGCGCCAGCAGCCAAGAGTTAGATCCGGGGGGGGCGAGGGTGCAGTACTTC
TRBJ1-2 - TRBV12-5 - CASGLWGRDYGYTF TGTGCTAGTGGTTTGTGGGGGCGCGACTATGGCTACACCTTC
TRBJ2-7 - TRBV7-9 - CASSSSGNDFYEQYF TGTGCCAGCAGCTCGTCGGGGAATGATTTCTACGAGCAGTACTTC
TRBJ2-7 TRBD2 TRBV7-9 - CASSSGRSSYEQYF TGTGCCAGCAGCTCCGGGAGGAGCTCCTACGAGCAGTACTTC
TRBJ1-1 - TRBV5-1 - CASSLAGSTEAFF TGCGCCAGCAGCTTGGCCGGGTCCACTGAAGCTTTCTTT
TRBJ1-5 TRBD1 TRBV7-9 - CSSTSGTDSNQPQHF TGTTCCAGCACCTCCGGGACAGATAGCAATCAGCCCCAGCATTTT
TRBJ2-1 TRBD2 TRBV5-4 few CASIQRGGDNEQFF TGTGCCAGCATCCAGCGGGGGGGTGACAATGAGCAGTTCTTC
TRBJ1-5 TRBD1 TRBV23-1 - CASSPEGQGCNQPQHF TGCGCCAGCAGTCCGGAGGGACAGGGTTGCAATCAGCCCCAGCATTTT
TRBJ1-4 TRBD1 TRBV27 few CASRRQGAYEKLFF TGTGCCAGCAGAAGACAGGGGGCTTATGAAAAACTGTTTTTT
TRBJ2-1 - TRBV14 - CASSPAWPNEQFF TGTGCCAGCAGCCCCGCCTGGCCCAATGAGCAGTTCTTC
TRBJ1-4 - TRBV4-3 few CASSQSPGVVEKLFF TGCGCCAGCAGCCAAAGCCCCGGAGTGGTTGAAAAACTGTTTTTT
TRBJ2-7 - TRBV7-9 - CASSLSSDEQYF TGTGCCAGCAGCCTGTCTAGCGACGAGCAGTACTTC